This is a list of T cell receptor beta chains from one sample in a study of graft-versus-host responses after intestinal transplantation. Libraries were prepared by immunoSEQ multiplex PCR; TCRdb keeps only in-frame clonotypes and omits some of them. The table includes fewer than 45,000 clones, roughly nine tenths detected once. The material sequenced was PBMCs, taken approximately 300 days after intestinal transplant. The receptors originated from a human patient who received an intestinal transplant, so some T cells may come from the graft donor. Each CDR3 is given with its conserved first and last residue. The D gene is left open where the match is weak. The listing skips clone size in some rows; elsewhere it reads once, few, many or a size class.

CDR3 DNA	CDR3 protein	clone size	J gene	D gene	V gene
TGTGCCAGCAGCAATCACAACCGGGACAACCTTGAGCAGTTCTTC	CASSNHNRDNLEQFF	-	TRBJ2-1	-	TRBV9
TGTGCCAGCAGCATTAGCGACGAGCAGTACTTC	CASSISDEQYF	-	TRBJ2-7	-	TRBV7-8
TGTGCCAGCAGTGTAGGGTACGAGCAGTACTTC	CASSVGYEQYF	-	TRBJ2-7	-	TRBV6-1
TGTGCCAGCAGTGACCTAGCGGGGGGGGAGCAGTACTTC	CASSDLAGGEQYF	-	TRBJ2-7	TRBD2	TRBV6-9
TGCGCCAGCAGCCTGACAGGGGAGACCGGGGAGCTGTTTTTT	CASSLTGETGELFF	-	TRBJ2-2	TRBD1	TRBV4-1
TGTGCCAGCAGCCGATCCGCCGGGACAGGGGGCTACGAGCAGTACTTC	CASSRSAGTGGYEQYF	-	TRBJ2-7	TRBD1	TRBV5-4
TGCAGCGTTGAAAAAAGTCGCTCGGGTAACACAGATACGCAGTATTTT	CSVEKSRSGNTDTQYF	-	TRBJ2-3	-	TRBV29-1
TGTGCCAGTAGTGCTGGGACAGACTCCTACGAGCAGTACTTC	CASSAGTDSYEQYF	-	TRBJ2-7	TRBD1	TRBV19
TGCGCCAGCAGCCAAGAGGCCACCAGCAATCAGCCCCAGCATTTT	CASSQEATSNQPQHF	-	TRBJ1-5	-	TRBV4-1
TGTGCCAGCAGCTTAGGGGCTAGAGGGGTCGGCGAGACCCAGTACTTC	CASSLGARGVGETQYF	-	TRBJ2-5	-	TRBV11-2
TGTGCCAGCTCACCTGTGGGTAGTGGGGGCAATGAGCAGTTCTTC	CASSPVGSGGNEQFF	-	TRBJ2-1	-	TRBV18
TGTGCCAGCAGCCATATAGCGGGGGGAACAGATACGCAGTATTTT	CASSHIAGGTDTQYF	few	TRBJ2-3	TRBD2	TRBV6-1
TGCAGCGTCCGACAGACCGGGGAGCTGTTTTTT	CSVRQTGELFF	-	TRBJ2-2	-	TRBV29-1
TGTGCCAGCAGTTACCTGACTAGTGCAGAGACCCAGTACTTC	CASSYLTSAETQYF	-	TRBJ2-5	-	TRBV6-6
TGTGCCAGCAGTGGACAGGGGGCGGGACAGCCCCAGCATTTT	CASSGQGAGQPQHF	-	TRBJ1-5	TRBD1	TRBV6-6
TGTGCCAGCAGCCCCGGACTAGCGGGCGATGAGCAGTTCTTC	CASSPGLAGDEQFF	-	TRBJ2-1	TRBD2	TRBV6-5
TGTGCCACCAGCAGAGATAGCCCCGTCACAGCAGCCAAAAACATTCAGTACTTC	CATSRDSPVTAAKNIQYF	-	TRBJ2-4	-	TRBV15
TGCGCCAGCAGTGAAACCCTCCAGTCTAGGAGCTACACCTTC	CASSETLQSRSYTF	-	TRBJ1-2	-	TRBV2
TGTGCCATTACACCCCGGGGGTTCACTGAAGCTTTCTTT	CAITPRGFTEAFF	-	TRBJ1-1	-	TRBV2
TGCGCCAGCAAGAGGGGGGCGTCTAACACTGAAGCTTTCTTT	CASKRGASNTEAFF	-	TRBJ1-1	-	TRBV4-1
TGTGCCAGCAGCTCGACAGCTAACTATGGCTACACCTTC	CASSSTANYGYTF	-	TRBJ1-2	-	TRBV7-9
TGTGCCAGTAGCCAATATGGCGGGAGCTCCTACAATGAGCAGTTCTTC	CASSQYGGSSYNEQFF	-	TRBJ2-1	TRBD2	TRBV19
TGCGCCAGCAGCCGCGGACAGTCGCCAAGGGCCGAGCAGTACTTC	CASSRGQSPRAEQYF	-	TRBJ2-7	-	TRBV5-1